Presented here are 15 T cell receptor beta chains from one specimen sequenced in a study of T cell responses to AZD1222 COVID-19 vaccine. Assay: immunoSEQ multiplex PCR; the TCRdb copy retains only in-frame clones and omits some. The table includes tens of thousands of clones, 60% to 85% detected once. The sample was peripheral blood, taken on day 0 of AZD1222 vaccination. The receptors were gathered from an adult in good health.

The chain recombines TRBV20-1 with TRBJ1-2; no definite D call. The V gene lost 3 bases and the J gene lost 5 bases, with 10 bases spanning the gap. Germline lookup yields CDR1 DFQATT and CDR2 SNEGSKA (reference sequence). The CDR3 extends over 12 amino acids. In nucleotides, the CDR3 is TGCAGTGCTAGTTTCGGGGTTTATGGCTACACCTTC. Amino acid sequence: CSASFGVYGYTF.

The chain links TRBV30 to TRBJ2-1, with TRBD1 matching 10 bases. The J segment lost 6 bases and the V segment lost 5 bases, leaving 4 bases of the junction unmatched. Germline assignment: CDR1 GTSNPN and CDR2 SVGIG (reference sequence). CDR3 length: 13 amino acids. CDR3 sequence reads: CAWVDRGLNEQFF. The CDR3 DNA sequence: TGTGCCTGGGTAGACAGGGGGCTCAATGAGCAGTTCTTC.

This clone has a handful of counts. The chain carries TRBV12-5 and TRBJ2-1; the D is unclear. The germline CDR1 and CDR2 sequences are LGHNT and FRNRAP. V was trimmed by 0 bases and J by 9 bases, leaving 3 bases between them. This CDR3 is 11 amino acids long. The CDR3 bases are TGTGCTAGTGGTTTGGTATTTGAGCAGTTCTTC. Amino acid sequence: CASGLVFEQFF.

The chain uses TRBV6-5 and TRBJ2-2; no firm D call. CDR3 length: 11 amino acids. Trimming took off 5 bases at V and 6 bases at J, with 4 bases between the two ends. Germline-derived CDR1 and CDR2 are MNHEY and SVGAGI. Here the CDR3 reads CASSKAGELFF. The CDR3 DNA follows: TGTGCCAGCAGTAAGGCCGGGGAGCTGTTTTTT.

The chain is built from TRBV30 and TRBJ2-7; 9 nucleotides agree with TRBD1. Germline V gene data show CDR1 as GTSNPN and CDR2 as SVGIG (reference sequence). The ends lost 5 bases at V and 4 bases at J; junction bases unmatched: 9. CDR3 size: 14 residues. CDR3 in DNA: TGTGCCTGGGGACAGGGGTCGTTCGGGTACGAGCAGTACTTC. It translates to CAWGQGSFGYEQYF.

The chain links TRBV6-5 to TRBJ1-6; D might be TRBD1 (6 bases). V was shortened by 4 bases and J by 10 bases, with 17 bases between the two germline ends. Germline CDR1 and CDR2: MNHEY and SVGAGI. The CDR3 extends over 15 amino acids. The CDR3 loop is CASSLASAGESPLHF. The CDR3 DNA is TGTGCCAGCAGTTTAGCATCGGCAGGGGAATCACCCCTCCACTTT.

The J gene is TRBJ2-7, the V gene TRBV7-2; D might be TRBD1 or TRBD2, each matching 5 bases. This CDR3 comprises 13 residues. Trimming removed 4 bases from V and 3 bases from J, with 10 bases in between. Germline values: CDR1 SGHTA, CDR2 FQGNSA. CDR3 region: CASSSGPDYEQYF. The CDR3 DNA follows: TGTGCCAGCAGCTCGGGACCAGACTACGAGCAGTACTTC.

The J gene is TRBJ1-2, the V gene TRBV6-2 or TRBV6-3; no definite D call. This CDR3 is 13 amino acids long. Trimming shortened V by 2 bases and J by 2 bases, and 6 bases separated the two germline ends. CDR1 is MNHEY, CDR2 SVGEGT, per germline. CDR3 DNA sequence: TGTGCCAGCAGTTACGTCGTGAACTATGGCTACACCTTC. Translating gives CASSYVVNYGYTF.

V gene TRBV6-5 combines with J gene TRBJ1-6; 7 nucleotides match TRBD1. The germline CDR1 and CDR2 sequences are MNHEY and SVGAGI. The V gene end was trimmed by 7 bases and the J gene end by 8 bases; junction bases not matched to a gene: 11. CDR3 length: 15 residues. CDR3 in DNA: TGTGCCAGCAATCTAGAGACAGGGATATATTCACCCCTCCACTTT. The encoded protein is CASNLETGIYSPLHF.

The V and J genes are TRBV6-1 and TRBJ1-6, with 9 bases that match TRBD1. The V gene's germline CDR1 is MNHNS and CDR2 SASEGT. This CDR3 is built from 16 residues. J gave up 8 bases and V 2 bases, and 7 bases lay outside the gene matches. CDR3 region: CASSELGGTGYSPLHF. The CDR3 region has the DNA TGTGCCAGCAGTGAACTTGGCGGGACAGGGTATTCACCCCTCCACTTT.

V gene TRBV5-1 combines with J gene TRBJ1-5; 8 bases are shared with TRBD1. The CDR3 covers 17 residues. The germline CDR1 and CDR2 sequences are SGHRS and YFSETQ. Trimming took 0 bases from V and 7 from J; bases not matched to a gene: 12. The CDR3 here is CASSLDGTGGVSQPQHF. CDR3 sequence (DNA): TGCGCCAGCAGCTTGGATGGGACAGGAGGCGTGTCGCAGCCCCAGCATTTT.

The CDR3 DNA sequence: TGTGCCAGCAGCTTAGATCGTGGGAGCAATCAGCCCCAGCATTTT. It is translated as CASSLDRGSNQPQHF. This chain joins TRBV7-9 and TRBJ1-5; D is undetermined. Deletions cut 1 base from V and 1 base from J, with 8 bases between. Germline CDR1 is SEHNR and CDR2 is FQNEAQ (reference sequence). CDR3 length equals 15 residues.

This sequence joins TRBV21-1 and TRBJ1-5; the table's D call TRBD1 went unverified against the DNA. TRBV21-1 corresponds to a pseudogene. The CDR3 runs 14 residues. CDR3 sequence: CASTSGQGNQPQHF. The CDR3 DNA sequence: TGTGCCAGCACCTCCGGACAGGGCAATCAGCCCCAGCATTTT.

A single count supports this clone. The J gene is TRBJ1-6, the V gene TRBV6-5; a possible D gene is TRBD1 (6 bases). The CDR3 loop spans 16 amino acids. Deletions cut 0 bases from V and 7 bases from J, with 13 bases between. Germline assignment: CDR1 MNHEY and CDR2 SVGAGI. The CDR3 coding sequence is TGTGCCAGCAGTTACTCGTGGGGGGCGTCCAATTCACCCCTCCACTTT. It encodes CASSYSWGASNSPLHF.

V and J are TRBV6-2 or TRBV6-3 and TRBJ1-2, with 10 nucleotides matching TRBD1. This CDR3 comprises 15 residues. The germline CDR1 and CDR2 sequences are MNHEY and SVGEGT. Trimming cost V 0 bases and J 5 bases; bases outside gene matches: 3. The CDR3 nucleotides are TGTGCCAGCAGTTACTCCGGGACAGGGGATTATGGCTACACCTTC. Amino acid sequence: CASSYSGTGDYGYTF.